One and the same sample provided the 25 T cell receptor beta chains below, sequenced in a study of cytomegalovirus exposure and HLA in healthy donors. The primer mix had 60 Vbeta and 13 Jbeta primers. This table comes from immunoSEQ multiplex PCR, and its TCRdb copy is limited to in-frame clones, with some not included. The table includes about 130,000 clones, 70% to 85% detected once. Input material: PBMCs. These receptors all stem from a boy aged 2 to 10 in good health and CMV-seronegative.

The chain uses TRBV5-8 and TRBJ2-5; 8 bases map to TRBD2. The CDR3 runs to 17 residues. Germline CDR1 is SGHTS and CDR2 is YDEGEE. V lost 4 bases to trimming and J lost 1 base; unmatched junction nucleotides: 12. For the CDR3, the DNA is TGTGCCAGCAGCACCTGGGGTGGCGGGGGGATCCAAGAGACCCAGTACTTC. Protein: CASSTWGGGGIQETQYF.

Within the sample, this clone is medium-sized. Distinct nucleotide sequences in the sample also encode this CDR3. This chain connects TRBV5-6 to TRBJ1-2; 11 positions agree with TRBD1. V was pared by 3 bases and J by 4 bases, with 2 bases of the junction left unmatched. This CDR3 comprises 14 residues. Germline V lookup: CDR1 SGHDT, CDR2 YYEEEE. The DNA of the CDR3 is TGTGCCAGCAGCTCGGGGACAGGGGGCTATGGCTACACCTTC. This translates into CASSSGTGGYGYTF.

This rearrangement joins TRBV10-3 to TRBJ1-6; TRBD1 might be the D (5 bases). Germline CDR1 reads ENHRY; CDR2 reads SYGVKD. The CDR3 covers 14 residues. The germline V and J ends were trimmed by 8 bases and 6 bases, with 14 bases remaining between them. The CDR3 sequence: CAIGQRDSNSPLHF. CDR3 DNA sequence: TGTGCCATCGGCCAGAGGGACTCTAATTCACCCCTCCACTTT.

V gene TRBV7-9 combines with J gene TRBJ2-1; D possibly corresponds to TRBD2 (6 bases). CDR1 and CDR2 from the germline V gene are SEHNR and FQNEAQ (reference sequence). With 3 bases removed from V and 12 bases from J, the gap between germline ends came to 21 bases. The length of the CDR3 is 15 residues. The CDR3 DNA reads as TGTGCCAGCAGCTTCCTAGGCGGGACTCTCCCTGGGCAGTTCTTC. Amino acid sequence: CASSFLGGTLPGQFF.

The V call is TRBV13, the J call TRBJ1-2, with D possibly being TRBD1 (6 bases). This CDR3 contains 16 residues. V was clipped by 4 bases and J by 6 bases, with 21 bases between them. Germline V gene data show CDR1 as PRHDT and CDR2 as FYEKMQ (reference sequence). CDR3 sequence reads: CASSSDTQGSEHGYTF. DNA of the CDR3: TGTGCCAGCAGCTCGGATACACAGGGTAGTGAACATGGCTACACCTTC.

The rearrangement uses TRBV29-1 and TRBJ1-2; TRBD1 might be the D (6 bases). Trimming pared 2 bases from V and 3 bases from J, leaving 10 bases between. The CDR3 covers 13 residues. The germline V gene encodes CDR1 SQVTM and CDR2 ANQGSEA. The CDR3 loop is CSVEQGSHYGYTF. CDR3 bases: TGCAGCGTTGAACAGGGGTCCCACTATGGCTACACCTTC.

V usage is TRBV7-8 and J usage is TRBJ2-3; perhaps TRBD2 as D (5 bases). Trimming stripped 7 bases from V and 3 bases from J, with 11 bases between. CDR1 and CDR2 (germline): SGHVS, FQNEAQ. CDR3 length equals 13 residues. This CDR3 is CASNPRGTDTQYF. The CDR3 nucleotides are TGTGCCAGCAACCCTAGAGGGACAGATACGCAGTATTTT.

The chain recombines TRBV6-6 with TRBJ2-1, with 9 bases that match TRBD2. The germline CDR1 and CDR2 sequences are MNHNY and SVGAGI (reference sequence). There are 15 residues in the CDR3. With 2 bases clipped from V and 2 bases from J, the junction kept 1 base outside the gene matches. In DNA, the CDR3 is TGTGCCAGCAGTTACCGCGGGGGGGCCTACAATGAGCAGTTCTTC. Residues: CASSYRGGAYNEQFF.

V gene TRBV6-4 combines with J gene TRBJ1-1; D uncertain. This CDR3 is built from 13 residues. Germline CDR1 and CDR2: MRHNA and SNTAGT. V lost 6 bases to trimming and J lost 8 bases, with 16 bases between them. The CDR3 protein is CASRGTREGEAFF. DNA for the CDR3: TGTGCCAGCAGGGGCACGCGCGAGGGAGAAGCTTTCTTT.

The gene calls are TRBV6-6 and TRBJ2-5; tentative D call: TRBD2 (7 bases). CDR1 is MNHNY and CDR2 is SVGAGI in the germline V gene (reference sequence). The V gene lost 8 bases and the J gene lost 4 bases, with 23 bases spanning the gap. The CDR3 contains 16 residues. CDR3 region: CASDLDDGGAGETQYF. The CDR3 DNA reads as TGTGCCAGCGACCTCGACGATGGGGGGGCGGGAGAGACCCAGTACTTC.

V gene TRBV9 combines with J gene TRBJ1-6; D ambiguous. The CDR3 sequence is 12 residues long. Germline CDR1 is SGDLS and CDR2 is YYNGEE. V was shortened by 3 bases and J by 16 bases, with 14 bases between the two germline ends. CDR3 sequence reads: CASSAGSPKLHF. The CDR3 nucleotides read TGTGCCAGCAGCGCCGGGTCCCCAAAACTCCACTTT.

This clone came up a few times. This chain links TRBV6-1 with TRBJ1-1, with a weak D call TRBD1 (5 bases). In germline, CDR1 is MNHNS, CDR2 SASEGT. CDR3 length: 16 amino acids. With 4 bases removed from V and 2 bases from J, the gap between germline ends came to 17 bases. CDR3 bases: TGTGCCAGCAGTGGAGTGGCCAGGGTTAGAAACACTGAAGCTTTCTTT. Amino acids: CASSGVARVRNTEAFF.

The CDR3 nucleotides are TGTGCCAGCAGCCCGCGGGAGGGGGGGTGTATGGAAGAGCAAGAGACCCAGTACTTC. It yields the protein CASSPREGGCMEEQETQYF. The genes are TRBV21-1 and TRBJ2-5; the D call of TRBD2 is as the table states it, not checked on the DNA. TRBV21-1 is shown as a pseudogene. The CDR3 is made up of 19 amino acids.

The chain is built from TRBV9 and TRBJ1-2; no clear D gene. From germline, CDR1 is SGDLS and CDR2 YYNGEE. V lost 7 bases and J lost 8, with 36 bases in between. CDR3 size: 19 residues. The CDR3 nucleotides read TGTGCCAGCTCTATTTTAAGCTGGCCGACAACCCCGTCCGGCTCCGGCTACACCTTC. It codes for CASSILSWPTTPSGSGYTF.

This clone was seen more than once but under ten times. The rearrangement uses TRBV29-1 and TRBJ1-2, with D possibly matching TRBD1 (6 bases). CDR3 length equals 13 residues. The V gene lost 4 bases and the J gene lost 6 bases, with 15 bases spanning the gap. CDR1 and CDR2 from the germline V gene are SQVTM and ANQGSEA. Written as DNA, the CDR3 is TGCAGCGTTGTGAGCCAGGGGCCGGATGGCTACACCTTC. Its protein product is CSVVSQGPDGYTF.

The chain employs TRBV6-5 and TRBJ2-1; unclear D gene. The CDR3 is 14 amino acids. V was trimmed by 4 bases and J by 4 bases, leaving 11 bases between them. The germline gives CDR1 MNHEY, CDR2 SVGAGI. CDR3 bases: TGTGCCAGCAGTTCGCTCGGAGTATACAATGAGCAGTTCTTC. Protein sequence: CASSSLGVYNEQFF.

The gene calls are TRBV27 and TRBJ2-1; D is ambiguous. The germline CDR1 and CDR2 sequences are MNHEY and SMNVEV (reference sequence). This CDR3 has 15 amino acids. V was cut by 6 bases and J by 4 bases, with 16 bases left in between. CDR3 residues: CASSRISVEYNEQFF. DNA of the CDR3: TGTGCCAGCAGCCGAATATCGGTCGAGTACAATGAGCAGTTCTTC.

The rearrangement links TRBV7-2 to TRBJ2-2; D perhaps matches TRBD2 (6 bases). Trimming took off 4 bases at V and 2 bases at J, with 14 bases between the two ends. This CDR3 has 16 amino acids. The germline V gene encodes CDR1 SGHTA and CDR2 FQGNSA. DNA for the CDR3: TGTGCCAGCAGCTCCAGGGACTGGGACAACACCGGGGAGCTGTTTTTT. This codes for CASSSRDWDNTGELFF.

The J gene is TRBJ1-2, the V gene TRBV29-1, with a tentative D call TRBD1 (5 bases). Per germline, CDR1 SQVTM and CDR2 ANQGSEA. The V end was cut by 6 bases, the J end by 8 bases, with 16 bases between. CDR3 length: 12 amino acids. In DNA form, the CDR3 reads TGCAGCGTGCCTGCAGGGTCCGGGGGCTACACCTTC. Protein sequence: CSVPAGSGGYTF.

The rearrangement uses TRBV11-2 and TRBJ2-7, with a possible D match to TRBD1 (6 bases). The CDR3 has 13 residues. The V and J ends lost 5 bases and 3 bases respectively, with 11 bases between them. Germline CDR1 is SGHAT and CDR2 is FQNNGV. The DNA for the CDR3 is TGTGCCAGCAGCCCTCAGGGGTACTACGAGCAGTACGTC. This codes for CASSPQGYYEQYV.

The chain recombines TRBV6-6 with TRBJ2-1, with a tentative D call TRBD1 (5 bases). The CDR3 covers 16 residues. CDR1 is MNHNY and CDR2 is SVGAGI in the germline V gene (reference sequence). V shed 0 bases and J shed 4 bases, with 13 bases lying between them. This CDR3 reads CASSYSRVAPYNEQFF. The CDR3 bases are TGTGCCAGCAGTTACTCCAGGGTTGCCCCTTACAATGAGCAGTTCTTC.

The chain uses TRBV7-2 and TRBJ1-5, with a weak D call TRBD1 (5 bases). In germline, CDR1 is SGHTA, CDR2 FQGNSA. Trimming stripped 6 bases from V and 4 bases from J, with 13 bases between. The CDR3 covers 14 residues. The CDR3 loop is CASSLPGGNQPQHF. The CDR3 DNA reads TGTGCCAGCAGTCTTCCGGGGGGTAATCAGCCCCAGCATTTT.

The V gene is TRBV5-4, the J gene TRBJ2-2, with D tentatively TRBD2 (5 bases). Germline CDR1 and CDR2: SGHNT and YYREEE (reference sequence). CDR3 length: 14 amino acids. V was cut by 2 bases and J by 7 bases, with 12 bases left in between. CDR3 bases: TGTGCCAGCAGCTTTGTACTAGGCGGCGGGGAGCTGTTTTTT. Residues: CASSFVLGGGELFF. Complete variable domain (other parts from reference TRBV5-4 and TRBJ2-2): ETGVTQSPTHLIKTRGQQVTLRCSSQSGHNTVSWYQQALGQGPQFIFQYYREEENGRGNFPPRFSGLQFPNYSSELNVNALELDDSALYLCASSFVLGGGELFFGEGSRLTVL.

This clone was detected a few times. The chain recombines TRBV27 with TRBJ1-1; a possible D gene is TRBD1 (6 bases). The CDR3 is 15 amino acids. Germline V gene data show CDR1 as MNHEY and CDR2 as SMNVEV (reference sequence). V lost 1 base and J 5 bases, leaving 14 bases between the germline ends. CDR3 DNA: TGTGCCAGCAGTTTATGGCCCAGGGGAGGGACTGAAGCTTTCTTT. Residues: CASSLWPRGGTEAFF.

Ten or more counts support this clone. The chain recombines TRBV6-1 with TRBJ2-3, with 14 bases matching TRBD2. Losses at the gene ends were 7 bases for V and 5 bases for J; bases not matched to a gene: 5. There are 15 residues in the CDR3. Looked up from germline, CDR1 is MNHNS and CDR2 is SASEGT. CDR3 bases: TGTGCCAGCACAAGACTAGCGGGAGGGATAGATACGCAGTATTTT. Its protein is CASTRLAGGIDTQYF.